The 18 T cell receptor beta chains below were found in one sample sequenced in a study of early T cells in non-severe SARS-CoV-2 infection. TCRdb processed the 5' RACE reads anew with MiXCR; each CDR3 protein has one entry. The sample has tens of thousands of distinct CDR3 sequences; 5.8% are singletons. The specimen was whole blood. The receptors originated from an adult who was a healthcare worker with PCR-confirmed SARS-CoV-2 infection or an uninfected control (not recorded which).

This clonotype was seen many times. The chain combines TRBV3-1 with TRBJ1-2; maybe TRBD1 (5 bases). Germline V gives CDR1 LGHDT, CDR2 YNNKEL (reference sequence). CDR3 length equals 12 residues. Trimming took off 8 bases at V and 8 bases at J, with 15 bases between the two ends. CDR3 coding DNA: TGTGCCAGCTCCTGGGACGGCAGGGGCTACACCTTC. Translated: CASSWDGRGYTF.

This clonotype was found many times. The chain has TRBV12-5 and TRBJ2-7, with D perhaps TRBD2 (5 bases). Trimming removed 7 bases from V and 5 bases from J, with 15 bases in between. The CDR3 has 13 amino acids. Germline CDR1 is LGHNT and CDR2 is FRNRAP. The CDR3 DNA reads as TGTGCTAGTGCCACACTAACCGGGGACGAGCAGTACTTC. Amino acid sequence: CASATLTGDEQYF.

This clonotype was found a few times. This rearrangement joins TRBV6-2 or TRBV6-3 to TRBJ2-3; 10 bases are shared with TRBD2. The CDR3 sequence is 16 residues long. V lost 5 bases and J lost 4; bases outside the gene matches: 9. Germline CDR1 and CDR2: MNHEY and SVGEGT. CDR3 amino acids: CASSAGLAGGADTQYF. Here the CDR3 DNA reads TGTGCCAGCAGTGCTGGATTAGCGGGGGGCGCAGATACGCAGTATTTT.

This chain links TRBV29-1 with TRBJ2-1; D may be TRBD1 (5 bases). CDR1 and CDR2 (germline): SQVTM, ANQGSEA. The V and J ends lost 3 bases and 3 bases respectively, with 9 bases between them. The CDR3 covers 13 residues. CDR3 DNA: TGCAGCGTTGAGGTCAGGGTCTACAATGAGCAGTTCTTC. As protein: CSVEVRVYNEQFF.

The chain links TRBV5-1 to TRBJ2-7; possible D gene TRBD2, 6 bases. CDR3 size: 15 residues. V was pared by 0 bases and J by 7 bases, with 17 bases between. CDR1 is SGHRS and CDR2 is YFSETQ in the germline V gene. CDR3 residues: CASSLDQAGTGEQYF. CDR3 coding DNA: TGCGCCAGCAGCTTGGATCAAGCGGGTACGGGGGAGCAGTACTTC.

This clonotype was seen a few times. This chain uses TRBV12-3 or TRBV12-4 with TRBJ1-6; D may be TRBD1 (5 bases). V was trimmed by 7 bases and J by 6 bases, leaving 13 bases between them. The CDR3 totals 14 residues. The CDR3 DNA follows: TGTGCCAGCACTCTTGGGGGGTCTAATTCACCCCTCCACTTT. It specifies CASTLGGSNSPLHF.

Many counts were recorded for this clonotype. The rearrangement uses TRBV10-3 and TRBJ2-1, with 7 bases matching TRBD2. This CDR3 has 13 amino acids. The germline V gene encodes CDR1 ENHRY and CDR2 SYGVKD. V shed 8 bases, J shed 8 bases, and the junction held 9 bases outside the gene matches. CDR3 protein: CAIPGTKGDEQFF. As DNA, the CDR3 is TGTGCCATCCCCGGGACTAAAGGGGATGAGCAGTTCTTC.

This clonotype was detected ten times or more. The chain employs TRBV7-9 and TRBJ1-4, with D maybe TRBD1 (6 bases). Trimming pared 5 bases from V and 6 bases from J, leaving 13 bases between. Germline V lookup: CDR1 SEHNR, CDR2 FQNEAQ (reference sequence). This CDR3 has 14 amino acids. The CDR3 nucleotides read TGTGCCAGCAGCGCCAGGGGAACAGATGAAAAACTGTTTTTT. This codes for CASSARGTDEKLFF.

Many counts were recorded for this clonotype. The J gene is TRBJ1-5, the V gene TRBV5-1; D may be TRBD1 (5 bases). Germline-derived CDR1 and CDR2 are SGHRS and YFSETQ. The CDR3 consists of 14 residues. Trimming removed 7 bases from V and 3 bases from J, with 14 bases in between. The CDR3 nucleotides are TGCGCCAGCCGGGCCCCGGGGGACAATCAGCCCCAGCATTTT. Translation: CASRAPGDNQPQHF.

This clonotype occurred many times. The chain links TRBV5-1 to TRBJ2-7, with D maybe TRBD2 (6 bases). Trimming removed 4 bases from V and 3 bases from J, with 11 bases in between. CDR3 length: 13 residues. Germline CDR1 and CDR2: SGHRS and YFSETQ. DNA for the CDR3: TGCGCCAGCAGCCGGCTGGAGGGCTACGAGCAGTACTTC. It specifies CASSRLEGYEQYF.

This clonotype has at least ten counts. This CDR3 is CASGLAGKLFSPLHF. In nucleotides, the CDR3 is TGTGCTAGTGGTTTAGCAGGGAAGCTTTTTTCACCCCTCCACTTT. The chain combines TRBV12-5 with TRBJ1-6; D is perhaps TRBD1 (5 bases). Trimming took off 3 bases at V and 9 bases at J, with 15 bases between the two ends. CDR1 LGHNT and CDR2 FRNRAP come from the germline V gene. There are 15 residues in the CDR3.

The chain is built from TRBV5-1 and TRBJ1-4, with D unresolved. The CDR3 consists of 14 residues. CDR1 and CDR2 from the germline V gene are SGHRS and YFSETQ. V dropped 0 bases and J dropped 8 bases, with 11 bases sitting between them. Written as DNA, the CDR3 is TGCGCCAGCAGCTTGGAACGGAGCACCGAAAAACTGTTTTTT. Amino acids: CASSLERSTEKLFF.

This clonotype is classed as medium-sized. V is TRBV6-2 or TRBV6-3 and J is TRBJ2-1, with TRBD2 identical over 7 bases. The germline V gene encodes CDR1 MNHEY and CDR2 SVGEGT. Trimming cost V 6 bases and J 8 bases; bases outside gene matches: 4. This CDR3 contains 12 residues. In DNA form, the CDR3 reads TGTGCCAGCAGCCCGGCGGGGGATGAGCAGTTCTTC. This codes for CASSPAGDEQFF.

This clonotype was counted many times. The V call is TRBV18, the J call TRBJ2-1; possible D gene TRBD2, 5 bases. The CDR3 runs 12 residues. Trimming stripped 6 bases from V and 8 bases from J, with 11 bases between. Per germline, CDR1 KGHSH and CDR2 LQKENI. The CDR3 sequence is CASSTGLDEQFF. The CDR3, as DNA: TGTGCCAGCTCGACTGGACTCGATGAGCAGTTCTTC.

This clonotype appeared many times. The J gene is TRBJ2-1, the V gene TRBV29-1; TRBD1 agrees at 10 bases. Germline CDR1 reads SQVTM; CDR2 reads ANQGSEA. This CDR3 has 14 residues. V lost 4 bases to trimming and J lost 0 bases; unmatched junction nucleotides: 0. The CDR3 protein is CSVGTGGSYNEQFF. For the CDR3, the DNA is TGCAGCGTTGGGACAGGGGGCTCCTACAATGAGCAGTTCTTC.

This clonotype was found many times. The chain is built from TRBV5-1 and TRBJ2-1; weak D call: TRBD2 (6 bases). The CDR3 consists of 14 residues. The V and J ends lost 0 bases and 5 bases respectively, with 9 bases between them. Germline V CDR1 and CDR2: SGHRS, YFSETQ. For the CDR3, the DNA is TGCGCCAGCAGCTTGGATGCGGGAAACAATGAGCAGTTCTTC. Translated, it gives CASSLDAGNNEQFF.

This clonotype has at least ten counts. The chain links TRBV6-5 to TRBJ1-6; no clear D gene. The CDR3 is made up of 12 amino acids. V was trimmed by 4 bases and J by 7 bases, leaving 5 bases between them. Germline-derived CDR1 and CDR2 are MNHEY and SVGAGI. The CDR3 region is CASSFLNSPLHF. In DNA, the CDR3 is TGTGCCAGCAGTTTCCTAAATTCACCCCTCCACTTT.

At least ten counts were recorded for this clonotype. The rearrangement uses TRBV3-1 and TRBJ2-7; D not certain. Germline V lookup: CDR1 LGHDT, CDR2 YNNKEL (reference sequence). The V and J ends lost 4 bases and 6 bases respectively, with 16 bases between them. The CDR3 spans 14 residues. This chain's CDR3 is CASSRTRASGEQYF. CDR3 DNA: TGTGCCAGCAGCCGAACGAGAGCCTCGGGCGAGCAGTACTTC.